This T cell receptor beta chain was identified during a study of CD8+CD57+ T cells in acquired aplastic anemia. About the research overall: Yields of DNA that came from sorted CD4+ and CD8+ cells averaged about 2.9 ug. Study findings and constraints: Controls and patients did not differ significantly in CD8+ Simpson's diversity. The number of CD8+ CDR3 sequences shared by patients and controls was fewer than 35.

This clonotype was observed a few times. Its target is not known. Both TCR beta VDJ combination and CDR3 sequence profiling were carried out. Genomic DNA was the template for this profiling. TCRdb re-analysed the reads in MiXCR, keeping a single row per CDR3 protein. The profile shows 150,000 to 200,000 distinct CDR3 sequences, roughly 64% of them singletons. Germline lookup yields CDR1 SGHVS and CDR2 FQNEAQ. The ends were cut back, 5 bases at V and 0 bases at J, with 13 bases in the middle. The length of the CDR3 is 15 residues. V is TRBV7-8 and J is TRBJ1-2; TRBD1 might be the D (5 bases). The origin of this receptor is a human donor with severe aplastic anemia or a healthy control (not recorded which). Sequencing used sorted CD4+, CD8+, or CD8+CD57+ T cells (not recorded which) from PBMCs. The CDR3 sequence: CASSPGTVANYGYTF. The CDR3 region has the DNA TGTGCCAGCAGCCCCGGGACGGTAGCTAACTATGGCTACACCTTC.